Sequencing of this T cell receptor beta chain was carried out in a study of shared clonotypes between healthy human individuals. The germline CDR1 and CDR2 sequences are GTSNPN and SVGIG (reference sequence). V lost 5 bases and J lost 0, with 14 bases in between. This CDR3 is 15 amino acids long. Sequenced by immunoSEQ multiplex PCR; TCRdb stores in-frame clones only, minus some. In the table there are 2,500,000 or so clones, about 92% of which are singletons. The rearrangement joins TRBV30 to TRBJ1-3; D is uncertain. This TCR was sampled from a man aged 18 to 30 in good health. The sequenced sample consisted of naive CD4+ T cells sorted from blood. Subset specified: CD45RA+ positively selected. Written as DNA, the CDR3 is TGTGCCTGGGGACTTCATCCCTCCTCTGGAAACACCATATATTTT. Its translation: CAWGLHPSSGNTIYF. Looking up the rest from reference TRBV30 and TRBJ1-3 gives the full variable domain: SQTIHQWPATLVQPVGSPLSLECTVEGTSNPNLYWYRQAAGRGLQLLFYSVGIGQISSEVPQNLSASRPQDRQFILSSKKLLLSDSGFYLCAWGLHPSSGNTIYFGEGSWLTVV.